A selection of T cell receptor beta chains follows, all from one sample in a study of blood T cell repertoires in COVID-19. Produced via immunoSEQ multiplex PCR; TCRdb's table is partial and in-frame only. The sample contains a few hundred thousand clones, approximately 80% of which appear only once. The source material was peripheral blood. These receptors all stem from a woman in her fifties or sixties with acute or convalescent COVID-19. The CDR3 runs from the conserved cysteine through the conserved F or W. The order of the fields is D gene, clone size, J gene, V gene, CDR3 DNA, CDR3 protein. D genes are given only for firm matches. Part of the rows lack a size; the others show once, few, many or a class for expanded clones.

D gene: -; clone size: few; J gene: TRBJ2-1; V gene: TRBV4-2; CDR3 DNA: TGTGCCAGCAGCCAAGACCCGGACCTTCGGAGGTCCTACAATGAGCAGTTCTTC; CDR3 protein: CASSQDPDLRRSYNEQFF
D gene: TRBD2; clone size: -; J gene: TRBJ2-7; V gene: TRBV7-2; CDR3 DNA: TGTGCCAGCAGCTTAGTTAAGCGGGAGGTGGGCGAGCAGTACTTC; CDR3 protein: CASSLVKREVGEQYF
D gene: -; clone size: -; J gene: TRBJ2-7; V gene: TRBV21-1; CDR3 DNA: TGTGCCAGCAGCAAAGCGCTTTGGGGGACTGACTACGAGCAGTACTTC; CDR3 protein: CASSKALWGTDYEQYF
D gene: -; clone size: -; J gene: TRBJ1-1; V gene: TRBV5-4; CDR3 DNA: TGTGCCAGCAGCTTTACGGGGAACACTGAAGCTTTCTTT; CDR3 protein: CASSFTGNTEAFF
D gene: -; clone size: few; J gene: TRBJ1-2; V gene: TRBV28; CDR3 DNA: TGTGCCAGCAGTTTAGCAGGGGACGGCTACACCTTC; CDR3 protein: CASSLAGDGYTF
D gene: -; clone size: once; J gene: TRBJ1-5; V gene: TRBV5-6; CDR3 DNA: TGTGCCAGCAGCTTGAGCGGGCAGCCCCAGCATTTT; CDR3 protein: CASSLSGQPQHF
D gene: TRBD2; clone size: -; J gene: TRBJ2-1; V gene: TRBV7-8; CDR3 DNA: TGTGCCAGCAGTAACGGACTAGCGGGGCCTAATATGTTCTTC; CDR3 protein: CASSNGLAGPNMFF
D gene: -; clone size: -; J gene: TRBJ2-7; V gene: TRBV15; CDR3 DNA: TGTGCCACCAGCAGAGATGAAGACAGCCCCTACGAGCAGTACTTC; CDR3 protein: CATSRDEDSPYEQYF
D gene: TRBD1; clone size: -; J gene: TRBJ1-1; V gene: TRBV2; CDR3 DNA: TGTGCCAGCCTCTGGACAGGGGGCTGGAACACTGAAGCTTTCTTT; CDR3 protein: CASLWTGGWNTEAFF
D gene: -; clone size: -; J gene: TRBJ2-3; V gene: TRBV29-1; CDR3 DNA: TGCAGCGTCGAGGAGGAGGGCCCCCCAGATACGCAGTATTTT; CDR3 protein: CSVEEEGPPDTQYF
D gene: TRBD1; clone size: -; J gene: TRBJ1-1; V gene: TRBV27; CDR3 DNA: TGTGCCAGCAGTAGGGACAGGGGTACTGAAGCTTTCTTT; CDR3 protein: CASSRDRGTEAFF
D gene: -; clone size: -; J gene: TRBJ1-3; V gene: TRBV19; CDR3 DNA: TGTGCCAGTAGTATAGGAGGCAGGGGATTTGGAAACACCATATATTTT; CDR3 protein: CASSIGGRGFGNTIYF
D gene: TRBD2; clone size: few; J gene: TRBJ2-5; V gene: TRBV15; CDR3 DNA: TGTGCCACCAGCAGAGATCGACTAGCGGGAGTAGAGACCCAGTACTTC; CDR3 protein: CATSRDRLAGVETQYF
D gene: TRBD1; clone size: once; J gene: TRBJ1-2; V gene: TRBV7-9; CDR3 DNA: TGTGCCAGCAGCACGGGACAGGGGCAAAGGGGCTACACCTTC; CDR3 protein: CASSTGQGQRGYTF
D gene: -; clone size: few; J gene: TRBJ1-2; V gene: TRBV14; CDR3 DNA: TGTGCCAGCAGCCAAGGGCTGAACTATGGCTACACCTTC; CDR3 protein: CASSQGLNYGYTF
D gene: TRBD2; clone size: -; J gene: TRBJ2-1; V gene: TRBV11-2; CDR3 DNA: TGTGCCAGCAGCTTTGGAGCGGGGCTCAATGAGCAGTTCTTC; CDR3 protein: CASSFGAGLNEQFF
D gene: -; clone size: -; J gene: TRBJ2-5; V gene: TRBV6-6; CDR3 DNA: TGTGCCAGCAGCCAACTAGCAGCCGGAGGGACCCAGTACTTC; CDR3 protein: CASSQLAAGGTQYF
D gene: -; clone size: -; J gene: TRBJ1-1; V gene: TRBV9; CDR3 DNA: TGTGCCAGCAGCGTAGGGACAGTGAACACTGAAGCTTTCTTT; CDR3 protein: CASSVGTVNTEAFF
D gene: -; clone size: -; J gene: TRBJ1-6; V gene: TRBV6-1; CDR3 DNA: TGTGCCAGCAGTTCCGCCTCGCAGGGGTCACCCCTCCACTTT; CDR3 protein: CASSSASQGSPLHF
D gene: -; clone size: -; J gene: TRBJ2-3; V gene: TRBV19; CDR3 DNA: TGTGCCAGTAGTCAACGGGACACCAAGCAGTATTTT; CDR3 protein: CASSQRDTKQYF
D gene: -; clone size: -; J gene: TRBJ1-2; V gene: TRBV4-2; CDR3 DNA: TGTGCCAGCAGCCAAGACAAAAATAACTATGGCTACACCTTC; CDR3 protein: CASSQDKNNYGYTF
D gene: TRBD2; clone size: -; J gene: TRBJ2-5; V gene: TRBV15; CDR3 DNA: TGTGCCACCAGCAGATGGGGGGGAGGGTCCCAAGAGACCCAGTACTTC; CDR3 protein: CATSRWGGGSQETQYF
D gene: TRBD1; clone size: few; J gene: TRBJ1-3; V gene: TRBV27; CDR3 DNA: TGTGCCAGCAGTCCACTGACAGGGGGCCTATCTGGAAACACCATATATTTT; CDR3 protein: CASSPLTGGLSGNTIYF
D gene: TRBD1; clone size: -; J gene: TRBJ1-5; V gene: TRBV19; CDR3 DNA: TGTGCCAGCGCCCAGGGGGCTGGCAATCAGCCCCAGCATTTT; CDR3 protein: CASAQGAGNQPQHF
D gene: -; clone size: few; J gene: TRBJ1-2; V gene: TRBV25-1; CDR3 DNA: TGTGCCGCGGGAGCGACTTTTGGCTACACCTTC; CDR3 protein: CAAGATFGYTF
D gene: -; clone size: -; J gene: TRBJ2-7; V gene: TRBV5-4; CDR3 DNA: TGTGCCAGCAGCTTGGAACAGTCCTACGAGCAGTACTTC; CDR3 protein: CASSLEQSYEQYF
D gene: TRBD2; clone size: -; J gene: TRBJ2-3; V gene: TRBV24-1; CDR3 DNA: TGTGCCACCAGTGATTTGACTAGCGGCGGCCCAGATACGCAGTATTTT; CDR3 protein: CATSDLTSGGPDTQYF
D gene: -; clone size: few; J gene: TRBJ1-2; V gene: TRBV3-1/TRBV3-2; CDR3 DNA: TGTGCCAGCAGCAAAGGTCCCCTGGCTTACACCTTC; CDR3 protein: CASSKGPLAYTF
D gene: -; clone size: few; J gene: TRBJ2-1; V gene: TRBV6-5; CDR3 DNA: TGTGCCAGCAGTTATGGACTGGGGGGTCAGCAGTTCTTC; CDR3 protein: CASSYGLGGQQFF
D gene: -; clone size: -; J gene: TRBJ2-2; V gene: TRBV21-1; CDR3 DNA: TGTGCCGAGGGGCGGGGGGACGGAAGACTAGCGGCGGCGGGCACCGGGGAGCTGTTTTTT; CDR3 protein: CAEGRGDGRLAAAGTGELFF
D gene: -; clone size: -; J gene: TRBJ2-3; V gene: TRBV11-3; CDR3 DNA: TGTGCCAGCAGCTTAGGGTCGTGGTCAGGGATCACAGATACGCAGTATTTT; CDR3 protein: CASSLGSWSGITDTQYF
D gene: TRBD1; clone size: -; J gene: TRBJ2-7; V gene: TRBV6-5; CDR3 DNA: TGTGCCAGCAGGCCCGGGACAGGGGGAAACGAGCAGTACTTC; CDR3 protein: CASRPGTGGNEQYF
D gene: -; clone size: -; J gene: TRBJ1-3; V gene: TRBV30; CDR3 DNA: TGTGCCTGGAGTGCTAGCTCTGGAAACACCATATATTTT; CDR3 protein: CAWSASSGNTIYF
D gene: -; clone size: -; J gene: TRBJ2-5; V gene: TRBV18; CDR3 DNA: TGTGCCAGCTCACCCCCCGGGCTAGCAAGGCAAGAGACCCAGTACTTC; CDR3 protein: CASSPPGLARQETQYF
D gene: -; clone size: -; J gene: TRBJ1-1; V gene: TRBV25-1; CDR3 DNA: TGTGCCAGCAGTGAAACCGACAGTAAAGGGACTGAAGCTTTCTTT; CDR3 protein: CASSETDSKGTEAFF
D gene: -; clone size: few; J gene: TRBJ1-2; V gene: TRBV19; CDR3 DNA: TGTGCCAGTAGTATAGCTATCCACTATGGCTACACCTTC; CDR3 protein: CASSIAIHYGYTF
D gene: -; clone size: -; J gene: TRBJ2-2; V gene: TRBV5-5; CDR3 DNA: TGTGCCAGCAGACGGGACATCAATGGCGGGGAGCTGTTTTTT; CDR3 protein: CASRRDINGGELFF
D gene: -; clone size: -; J gene: TRBJ2-5; V gene: TRBV6-5; CDR3 DNA: TGTGCCAGCAGTTACACGAGGCAGGGGGGAGAGACCCAGTACTTC; CDR3 protein: CASSYTRQGGETQYF
D gene: -; clone size: -; J gene: TRBJ2-1; V gene: TRBV28; CDR3 DNA: TGTGCCAGCAGTCCATCCTACGGGACTGCAAATGAGCAGTTCTTC; CDR3 protein: CASSPSYGTANEQFF
D gene: -; clone size: -; J gene: TRBJ2-7; V gene: TRBV5-1; CDR3 DNA: TGCGCCAGCAAGAACACAGTAGAAAACATTTACGAGCAGTACTTC; CDR3 protein: CASKNTVENIYEQYF
D gene: -; clone size: few; J gene: TRBJ1-2; V gene: TRBV5-4; CDR3 DNA: TGTGCCAGCAGCTTGGTGTCGGGTGACTATGGCTACACCTTC; CDR3 protein: CASSLVSGDYGYTF
D gene: TRBD2; clone size: -; J gene: TRBJ2-7; V gene: TRBV3-1/TRBV3-2; CDR3 DNA: TGTGCCAGCAGCCCCGGGACTAACTACGAGCAGTACTTC; CDR3 protein: CASSPGTNYEQYF
D gene: -; clone size: -; J gene: TRBJ1-2; V gene: TRBV2; CDR3 DNA: TGTGCCAGCAGTGAAAGGAGGGGAGAAGGACCGGATGGCTACACCTTC; CDR3 protein: CASSERRGEGPDGYTF
D gene: TRBD1; clone size: -; J gene: TRBJ1-2; V gene: TRBV6-5; CDR3 DNA: TGTGCCAGCAGGGAGGGGACAGGAGGTTCTTTCACCTTC; CDR3 protein: CASREGTGGSFTF
D gene: -; clone size: once; J gene: TRBJ2-1; V gene: TRBV21-1; CDR3 DNA: TGTGCCAGCAGTCGACTAGCGAGCTACAATGAGCAGTTCTTC; CDR3 protein: CASSRLASYNEQFF
D gene: -; clone size: few; J gene: TRBJ2-1; V gene: TRBV19; CDR3 DNA: TGTGCCAGTAGTGTATCCACGGAGGAGCAGTTCTTC; CDR3 protein: CASSVSTEEQFF
D gene: -; clone size: once; J gene: TRBJ1-5; V gene: TRBV28; CDR3 DNA: TGTGCCAGCAGTTCGGCAGGTCAGCCCCAGCATTTT; CDR3 protein: CASSSAGQPQHF
D gene: TRBD1; clone size: -; J gene: TRBJ2-2; V gene: TRBV5-1; CDR3 DNA: TGCGCCAGCAGCGAAAGAGACAGGGACACCGGGGAGCTGTTTTTT; CDR3 protein: CASSERDRDTGELFF
D gene: -; clone size: -; J gene: TRBJ1-1; V gene: TRBV5-1; CDR3 DNA: TGCGCCAGCACCCCAGGGGTAGAGACTGAAGCTTTCTTT; CDR3 protein: CASTPGVETEAFF
D gene: -; clone size: -; J gene: TRBJ2-7; V gene: TRBV7-2; CDR3 DNA: TGTGCCAGCAGCTTAGACGTCTTTAACGGGTCCTACGAGCAGTACTTC; CDR3 protein: CASSLDVFNGSYEQYF
D gene: -; clone size: -; J gene: TRBJ1-3; V gene: TRBV3-1/TRBV3-2; CDR3 DNA: TGTGCCAGCAGCCAAGAACTCACGTCTGGAAACACCATATATTTT; CDR3 protein: CASSQELTSGNTIYF
D gene: -; clone size: -; J gene: TRBJ2-2; V gene: TRBV2; CDR3 DNA: TGTGCCAGCAGTGAAAGGGGCACCGGGGAGCTGTTTTTT; CDR3 protein: CASSERGTGELFF
D gene: TRBD1; clone size: -; J gene: TRBJ2-5; V gene: TRBV3-1/TRBV3-2; CDR3 DNA: TGTGCCAGCAGCCAAGATCAAACAGGGGGACAAGAGACCCAGTACTTC; CDR3 protein: CASSQDQTGGQETQYF
D gene: TRBD1; clone size: -; J gene: TRBJ1-2; V gene: TRBV6-5; CDR3 DNA: TGTGCCACACAGAAAGAGGACAGGGGTTACACCTTC; CDR3 protein: CATQKEDRGYTF
D gene: -; clone size: -; J gene: TRBJ2-2; V gene: TRBV11-2; CDR3 DNA: TGTGCCAGCAGAAAGGGGTCTTTGCGGGGGCGCACCGGGGAGCTGTTTTTT; CDR3 protein: CASRKGSLRGRTGELFF
D gene: TRBD2; clone size: -; J gene: TRBJ2-3; V gene: TRBV7-9; CDR3 DNA: TGTGCCAGCAGTTCCGGGACTAGCGGGAGTGCTGGCACAGATACGCAGTATTTT; CDR3 protein: CASSSGTSGSAGTDTQYF
D gene: TRBD2; clone size: -; J gene: TRBJ2-3; V gene: TRBV11-3; CDR3 DNA: TGTGCCAGCAGCTTAGAGGGGGGGTACTCAGATACGCAGTATTTT; CDR3 protein: CASSLEGGYSDTQYF
D gene: -; clone size: few; J gene: TRBJ1-1; V gene: TRBV10-3; CDR3 DNA: TGTGCCATCAGTGAGGCGACTGAAGCTTTCTTT; CDR3 protein: CAISEATEAFF